The present T cell receptor beta chain was sequenced within a study of cytotoxic CD8 clonotypes in ibrutinib-treated CLL (dated by TCRdb to the early 2020s). With regard to the full study: The cohort had about a dozen relapsed/refractory and approximately 14 treatment-naive patients; around 17 were IGHV unmutated. Cryopreserved peripheral blood mononuclear cells were collected at three points: before therapy, at response, and at either sustained remission or disease progression. On average, each sample had about 250,000 productive templates and under 95,000 productive rearrangements. Partial responses were observed in 24 patients and complete responses in 2; after a median follow-up of 68 months, remission was maintained in approximately 14 patients and progression was observed in some twelve. Of the 90 or so participants in the trial, about two dozen had longitudinal samples available. Every remission and progressive disease sample was obtained while ibrutinib was still being received by the patients. Response samples were obtained after a median of 12 months of treatment, with a range of roughly 6 to 40 months.

The CDR3 holds 16 amino acids from the cysteine to the phenylalanine. The only DNA kept is the CDR3, 48 bases in frame from the first base. Between the V and J ends, shortened by 0 bases and 8 bases respectively, the junction contains 20 bases. The germline V gene encodes CDR1 SGDLS and CDR2 YYNGEE. Broad study findings and their caveats: At baseline, clonality was higher than in age-matched healthy donors and showed a strong correlation with circulating CD8+ T-cell counts. Sampling times were not matched between patients in sustained remission and patients whose disease was progressing, and lymph node repertoires were not examined. Clonality rose at ibrutinib response, remained stable during sustained remission, and dropped back toward baseline at progression. Public clonotypes were rare and either shrank or stayed stable during treatment, and the rise in clonality at ibrutinib response reflected expansion of private clonotypes.

The sample's time point label, in plain terms: less than 30 months on ibrutinib. For TCR beta library preparation, roughly 2 micrograms of genomic DNA were extracted from the cryopreserved PBMCs. Longitudinal blood samples from CLL patients receiving ibrutinib monotherapy were subjected to high-throughput TCR beta sequencing. The patients were enrolled in a single-center, open-label phase 2 trial of ibrutinib monotherapy. Each clonotype received, on average, around 10x coverage in deep resolution sequencing performed on a MiSeq, where the target depth lay between 1 in 1 million and 1 in 200,000 T cells. TCR beta libraries were generated with the immunoSEQ hsTCRB Kit. As for the authors' bioinformatics: ImmunoSEQ Data Assistant and ImmunoSEQ Analyzer were used for data analysis, and V, D and J genes were assigned according to IMGT definitions. Clonality was computed as one minus normalized Shannon entropy of productive rearrangement frequencies, ranging from 0 to 1. Only overrepresented clonotypes making up at least 0.05% of each patient's repertoire were included in the public clonotype analysis. Roughly 12 age-matched healthy donor repertoires from immuneACCESS were used as controls for clonality. Imported from immuneACCESS, the table was reduced by TCRdb to in-frame sequences with V and J called. These copies leave out some clones; in studies compared against another copy, an unresolved V gene accounts for under half, and the cause of the remainder is not known. V and J calls plus clone size are reproduced from that table; the DNA served to infer D and trimming. The sample table shows more than 200,000 clones, and around 70% are seen once. The top ten constitute 15% to 17% of the sample.

With regard to this clone: The antigen it recognizes is unknown. No base-level quality is on record; no much larger clone is a single base apart.

The sequencing here drew on PBMCs, taken after 24 months of ibrutinib treatment. The chain is made from TRBV9 and TRBJ1-2; the D region possibly corresponds to TRBD1 (6 bases align). This sequence was found in a human donor with chronic lymphocytic leukemia. The bases are TGTGCCAGCAGCGTAGATCCGGGAGACAGGACTGACGGCTACACCTTC. Protein translation: CASSVDPGDRTDGYTF. The entire variable domain, with the stretches around the CDR3 drawn from the reference TRBV9 and TRBJ1-2 proteins, is DSGVTQTPKHLITATGQRVTLRCSPRSGDLSVYWYQQSLDQGLQFLIQYYNGEERAKGNILERFSAQQFPDLHSELNLSSLELGDSALYFCASSVDPGDRTDGYTFGSGTRLTVV.